These T cell receptor beta chains were read from a single sample in a study of blood T cell repertoires in COVID-19. Measured with immunoSEQ multiplex PCR; TCRdb has only the in-frame clones, and not every one. The sample records approximately 160,000 clones, around 80% being singletons. Sequencing was done on a sample of PBMCs or T cells enriched from blood (not recorded which). Every receptor here comes from a man between 35 and 55 years old who had recovered from COVID-19. The conserved cysteine and the conserved F or W are not part of the CDR3 here. The order of the fields is J gene, clone size, V gene, CDR3 protein. Rows may omit the clone size; those that give it use once, few, many or a size class.

TRBJ2-7 | - | TRBV30 | ACAGGEYEQY
TRBJ2-3 | - | TRBV19 | ASPQGVDTQY
TRBJ1-4 | - | TRBV5-4 | ASSSDIPATNEKLF
TRBJ2-3 | - | TRBV6-6 | ASSPRLDHPGTDTQY
TRBJ1-5 | - | TRBV2 | ASSEWGINQPQH
TRBJ1-3 | few | TRBV9 | ASSVGQHSGNTIY
TRBJ2-1 | - | TRBV7-9 | ASSPEQF
TRBJ2-1 | - | TRBV5-4 | ASSQGLADPYNEQF
TRBJ2-4 | - | TRBV5-1 | ASSLREKNIQY
TRBJ2-1 | few | TRBV9 | ASSVGATGTGPRHNEQF
TRBJ1-4 | - | TRBV4-1 | ASSQEGFPPPVAEKLF